These 31 T cell receptor beta chains were sequenced from one sample in a study of T cell repertoires in cytomegalovirus infection. Which antigens these TCRs recognize remains unknown. TCRdb analysed the reads with MiXCR anew, one entry per CDR3 protein. The sample records 650,000 to 900,000 distinct CDR3 sequences, approximately 30% being singletons. The specimen comprised cultured CD8+ T cells from PBMCs, sampled from culture after CMV antigen stimulation. These receptors were taken from a human donor in good health (CMV status not recorded). Some clones in this sample may be carry-over from other donors' samples.

V and J are TRBV6-8 and TRBJ1-2, with TRBD1 matching 8 bases. This CDR3 has 12 amino acids. The germline V gene encodes CDR1 MNHGY and CDR2 SAAAGT. J gave up 5 bases and V 7 bases, and 3 bases lay outside the gene matches. CDR3 region: CASKRTGYGYTF. The CDR3 region has the DNA TGTGCCAGCAAAAGGACAGGGTATGGCTACACCTTC.

This clonotype was detected ten times or more. The chain couples TRBV7-2 to TRBJ2-4; the D is unclear. This CDR3 contains 19 residues. Trimming left V 2 bases short and J 1 base short, with 21 bases between. Germline CDR1 is SGHTA and CDR2 is FQGNSA. In nucleotides, the CDR3 is TGTGCCAGCAGCTTAACCGGAACTCCCGGAGCCGGGGCCAAAAACATTCAGTACTTC. Encoded protein: CASSLTGTPGAGAKNIQYF.

This sequence joins TRBV7-6 and TRBJ2-5; D gene uncertain. Trimming took off 1 base at V and 1 base at J, with 16 bases between the two ends. The CDR3 contains 17 residues. Germline V lookup: CDR1 SGHVS, CDR2 FNYEAQ. CDR3 DNA sequence: TGTGCCAGCAGCTTAGATTGGGGTCAAACGGGCCAAGAGACCCAGTACTTC. Translating it yields CASSLDWGQTGQETQYF. Filled out from reference TRBV7-6 and TRBJ2-5, the complete variable domain reads GAGVSQSPRYKVTKRGQDVALRCDPISGHVSLYWYRQALGQGPEFLTYFNYEAQQDKSGLPNDRFSAERPEGSISTLTIQRTEQRDSAMYRCASSLDWGQTGQETQYFGPGTRLLVL.

The genes are TRBV4-1 and TRBJ1-1; D perhaps matches TRBD1 (5 bases). Trimming removed 1 base from V and 3 bases from J, with 12 bases in between. Germline V gene lookup returns CDR1 MGHRA and CDR2 YSYEKL. The CDR3 covers 15 residues. The CDR3 loop reads CASSQVPTDYTEAFF. CDR3 nucleotide sequence: TGCGCCAGCAGCCAAGTACCGACAGACTACACTGAAGCTTTCTTT.

This clonotype was observed a few times. The rearrangement uses TRBV4-3 and TRBJ2-1; D is uncertain. V was clipped by 2 bases and J by 3 bases, with 8 bases between them. The CDR3 totals 14 residues. The germline V gene has CDR1 LGHNA and CDR2 YSLEER. In nucleotides, the CDR3 is TGCGCCAGCAGCCAACGAGGTCTCTACAATGAGCAGTTCTTC. Amino acids: CASSQRGLYNEQFF.

This clonotype was counted only a few times. The chain employs TRBV10-3 and TRBJ1-5; D may be TRBD1 (5 bases). The CDR3 sequence is 13 residues long. The V end lost 3 bases, the J end lost 7 bases, and 10 bases lay between the germline ends. Germline V lookup: CDR1 ENHRY, CDR2 SYGVKD. The CDR3 sequence is CAISDQGGQPQHF. The CDR3, as DNA: TGTGCCATCAGTGACCAGGGTGGGCAGCCCCAGCATTTT.

The rearrangement links TRBV7-8 to TRBJ2-3, with D possibly being TRBD1 (5 bases). CDR3 length: 13 residues. V lost 8 bases and J lost 2, with 11 bases in between. Germline loops: CDR1 SGHVS, CDR2 FQNEAQ. CDR3 bases: TGTGCCAGCGAAGGGGCCATCACAGATACGCAGTATTTT. This translates into CASEGAITDTQYF.

The chain carries TRBV5-5 and TRBJ1-4; the match to TRBD1 covers 7 bases. Trimming removed 4 bases from V and 7 bases from J; junction bases left unmatched: 7. CDR1 SGHKS and CDR2 YYEKEE come from the germline V gene (reference sequence). The CDR3 sequence is 14 residues long. The CDR3 sequence: CASSPDRAGEKLFF. The CDR3 nucleotides read TGTGCCAGCAGCCCAGACAGGGCGGGTGAAAAACTGTTTTTT.

This clonotype was seen at least ten times. The chain is built from TRBV7-9 and TRBJ2-1, with 16 bases fitting TRBD2. In germline, CDR1 is SEHNR, CDR2 FQNEAQ (reference sequence). CDR3 length: 18 residues. With 4 bases clipped from V and 1 base from J, the junction kept 4 bases outside the gene matches. As DNA, the CDR3 is TGTGCCAGCAGCTGGGGACTAGCGGGGGGGAAGTCCTACAATGAGCAGTTCTTC. Its translation is CASSWGLAGGKSYNEQFF.

In this sample, this clonotype turned up a few times. The V gene is TRBV6-1, the J gene TRBJ2-7; D gene unclear. The V gene's germline CDR1 is MNHNS and CDR2 SASEGT. V lost 6 bases, J lost 2 bases, and 14 bases lay in between. There are 14 residues in the CDR3. The CDR3 DNA is TGTGCCAGCAGCTCCGTGGACGGTGCCTACGAGCAGTACTTC. Translating gives CASSSVDGAYEQYF.

The J gene is TRBJ1-1, the V gene TRBV7-8; D call uncertain. The ends were cut back, 7 bases at V and 4 bases at J, with 16 bases in the middle. Germline loops: CDR1 SGHVS, CDR2 FQNEAQ. This CDR3 has 14 residues. This CDR3 reads CASTPYVPPTEAFF. The CDR3 DNA sequence: TGTGCCAGCACCCCTTATGTCCCACCCACTGAAGCTTTCTTT.

A few counts support this clonotype. The chain recombines TRBV4-3 with TRBJ2-3; the match to TRBD2 covers 9 bases. Germline V gives CDR1 LGHNA, CDR2 YSLEER. With 1 base clipped from V and 8 bases from J, the junction kept 13 bases outside the gene matches. This CDR3 comprises 17 residues. In DNA form, the CDR3 reads TGCGCCAGCAGCCAAGGATTTGGCGGGGGGGCGTCTGGTACGCAGTATTTT. Encoded protein: CASSQGFGGGASGTQYF.

The V and J genes are TRBV27 and TRBJ2-5; TRBD1 or TRBD2 may be the D gene (5 bases each). The CDR3 is 15 residues long. Trimming cost V 7 bases and J 5 bases, with 20 bases left between them. Germline lookup yields CDR1 MNHEY and CDR2 SMNVEV (reference sequence). The CDR3 sequence is CASTVRGRGDETQYF. DNA for the CDR3: TGTGCCAGCACCGTTCGGGGACGGGGTGATGAGACCCAGTACTTC.

This clonotype appeared many times. The genes are TRBV4-1 and TRBJ2-5; weak D call: TRBD2 (5 bases). Per the germline V gene, CDR1 is MGHRA and CDR2 is YSYEKL. The CDR3 extends over 15 amino acids. The V gene lost 4 bases and the J gene lost 1 base, with 13 bases spanning the gap. CDR3: CASSPWAGVQETQYF. The CDR3 bases are TGCGCCAGCAGCCCATGGGCCGGGGTCCAAGAGACCCAGTACTTC.

The genes are TRBV10-2 and TRBJ1-3; 7 positions agree with TRBD1. With 8 bases clipped from V and 2 bases from J, the junction kept 21 bases outside the gene matches. The CDR3 totals 19 residues. Germline V gene lookup returns CDR1 WSHSY and CDR2 SAAADI. DNA of the CDR3: TGCGCCAGCCGAGGGATCCTAGAAGGGGGCCCTATCACTGGAAACACCATATATTTT. Translating gives CASRGILEGGPITGNTIYF.

The chain's CDR3 is CAISDRQAFYEQYF. As DNA, the CDR3 is TGTGCCATCAGTGATAGACAGGCTTTCTACGAGCAGTACTTC. The V gene is TRBV10-3, the J gene TRBJ2-7, with D possibly TRBD1 on 6 matching bases. The CDR3 sequence is 14 residues long. The germline V and J ends were trimmed by 3 bases and 3 bases, with 12 bases remaining between them. Germline CDR1 is ENHRY and CDR2 is SYGVKD.

This chain connects TRBV10-3 to TRBJ1-2; no reliable D call. CDR1 and CDR2 from the germline V gene are ENHRY and SYGVKD. V lost 6 bases, J lost 3 bases, and 5 bases lay in between. CDR3 length: 11 amino acids. The CDR3: CAIRRDYGYTF. CDR3 DNA: TGTGCCATCAGAAGGGACTATGGCTACACCTTC.

The chain couples TRBV28 to TRBJ2-3, with D perhaps TRBD2 (6 bases). CDR1 is MDHEN, CDR2 SYDVKM, per germline. The ends were cut back, 2 bases at V and 1 base at J, with 19 bases in the middle. The CDR3 loop spans 18 amino acids. CDR3 bases: TGTGCCAGCAGTTTAAAACTAGCCGAAACTATGGGCACAGATACGCAGTATTTT. It is translated as CASSLKLAETMGTDTQYF.

There are a few counts of this clonotype. The chain recombines TRBV7-8 with TRBJ1-5; a possible D gene is TRBD1 (6 bases). Trimming took off 4 bases at V and 8 bases at J, with 9 bases between the two ends. This CDR3 comprises 12 residues. In germline, CDR1 is SGHVS, CDR2 FQNEAQ. The CDR3 sequence is CASSSTGKPQHF. CDR3 in DNA: TGTGCCAGCAGCTCCACAGGGAAGCCCCAGCATTTT.

V usage is TRBV9 and J usage is TRBJ1-2; D unresolved. Deletions cut 3 bases from V and 3 bases from J, with 9 bases between. Germline V lookup: CDR1 SGDLS, CDR2 YYNGEE. There are 13 residues in the CDR3. The chain's CDR3 is CASSAGEDYGYTF. CDR3 coding DNA: TGTGCCAGCAGCGCGGGAGAGGACTATGGCTACACCTTC.

In its sample, this clonotype was seen a few times. The V call is TRBV6-5, the J call TRBJ1-1; D possibly corresponds to TRBD1 (6 bases). There are 16 residues in the CDR3. V was clipped by 0 bases and J by 4 bases, with 15 bases between them. CDR1 is MNHEY, CDR2 SVGAGI, per germline. CDR3 DNA sequence: TGTGCCAGCAGTTACTCAGGCGCAGGGGAGGGCACTGAAGCTTTCTTT. Translating it yields CASSYSGAGEGTEAFF.

In nucleotides, the CDR3 is TGTGCCAGCAGCCCGCGGACAGGGGCATGGTCTGGGGCCAACGTCCTGACTTTC. This codes for CASSPRTGAWSGANVLTF. The chain has TRBV7-8 and TRBJ2-6, with 9 bases that match TRBD1. Germline CDR1 is SGHVS and CDR2 is FQNEAQ. The length of the CDR3 is 18 residues. With V trimmed by 5 bases and J by 1 base, 9 bases remained unmatched. Variable domain in full (rest from reference TRBV7-8 and TRBJ2-6): GAGVSQSPRYKVAKRGQDVALRCDPISGHVSLFWYQQALGQGPEFLTYFQNEAQLDKSGLPSDRFFAERPEGSVSTLKIQRTQQEDSAVYLCASSPRTGAWSGANVLTFGAGSRLTVL.

The chain couples TRBV28 to TRBJ2-3; D possibly corresponds to TRBD2 (6 bases). The CDR3 runs 17 residues. Trimming removed 3 bases at V and 2 bases at J, with 18 bases between. From germline, CDR1 is MDHEN and CDR2 SYDVKM. CDR3 in amino acids: CASSFGLGGSNTDTQYF. The CDR3, as DNA: TGTGCCAGCAGTTTCGGTCTTGGGGGGTCGAACACAGATACGCAGTATTTT.

The chain couples TRBV18 to TRBJ2-1, with 7 positions matching TRBD1. The CDR3 has 14 residues. The germline V gene encodes CDR1 KGHSH and CDR2 LQKENI. The junction had 7 bases not matched to a gene; V was cut back by 4 bases and J by 7 bases. The CDR3 spells CASSHGTERNEQFF. As DNA, the CDR3 is TGTGCCAGCTCACACGGGACAGAGAGAAATGAGCAGTTCTTC.

V and J are TRBV15 and TRBJ2-5; D is unresolved. The CDR3 sequence is 13 residues long. V was shortened by 3 bases and J by 2 bases, with 7 bases between the two germline ends. Germline lookup yields CDR1 LNHNV and CDR2 YYDKDF (reference sequence). The DNA for the CDR3 is TGTGCCACCAGCAGCGGGCCACAAGAGACCCAGTACTTC. It specifies CATSSGPQETQYF.

This clonotype was detected a few times. This chain connects TRBV11-3 to TRBJ1-4; tentative D call: TRBD1 (5 bases). Germline V gene sequence: CDR1 SGHNT, CDR2 YENEEA. The length of the CDR3 is 15 residues. V lost 1 base and J 0 bases, leaving 6 bases between the germline ends. Here the CDR3 reads CASSLGTSTNEKLFF. In nucleotides, the CDR3 is TGTGCCAGCAGCTTAGGGACATCAACTAATGAAAAACTGTTTTTT.

To note about this clonotype: This may arise from a read error, as a much more abundant clone is one base away. This rearrangement joins TRBV27 to TRBJ2-2; D is ambiguous. The CDR3 is 12 residues long. The ends were cut back, 7 bases at V and 1 base at J, with 4 bases in the middle. Germline loops: CDR1 MNHEY, CDR2 SMNVEV (reference sequence). In DNA, the CDR3 is TGTGCCAGCAAGGAGAACACCGGGGAGCTGTTTTTT. It specifies CASKENTGELFF.

The chain carries TRBV28 and TRBJ2-2; D might be TRBD1 (6 bases). The V end lost 10 bases, the J end lost 2 bases, and 14 bases lay between the germline ends. The CDR3 loop spans 14 amino acids. Germline V CDR1 and CDR2: MDHEN, SYDVKM. CDR3 sequence (DNA): TGTGCCACCACTCAACAGGGTAACACCGGGGAGCTGTTTTTT. Protein sequence: CATTQQGNTGELFF.

This clonotype occurred a few times. The rearrangement links TRBV10-3 to TRBJ2-5; TRBD2 matches 12 bases. The CDR3 is 14 amino acids. Germline CDR1 and CDR2: ENHRY and SYGVKD. V gave up 4 bases and J gave up 3 bases; unmatched junction bases: 0. This CDR3 reads CAISGTSGKETQYF. For the CDR3, the DNA is TGTGCCATCAGTGGGACTAGCGGGAAAGAGACCCAGTACTTC.

This rearrangement joins TRBV19 to TRBJ1-1; the D gene is possibly TRBD1 (5 bases). Germline assignment: CDR1 LNHDA and CDR2 SQIVND (reference sequence). Trimming cost V 6 bases and J 7 bases, with 15 bases left between them. The CDR3 is 13 residues long. The CDR3 here is CASSPLETDEAFF. The CDR3 DNA reads as TGTGCCAGTAGCCCCTTAGAGACAGATGAAGCTTTCTTT. Complete variable domain (other parts from reference TRBV19 and TRBJ1-1): DGGITQSPKYLFRKEGQNVTLSCEQNLNHDAMYWYRQDPGQGLRLIYYSQIVNDFQKGDIAEGYSVSREKKESFPLTVTSAQKNPTAFYLCASSPLETDEAFFGQGTRLTVV.

A few counts support this clonotype. The chain combines TRBV7-6 with TRBJ2-5; D gene unclear. This CDR3 contains 12 residues. Germline V lookup: CDR1 SGHVS, CDR2 FNYEAQ. Trimming removed 4 bases from V and 3 bases from J, with 6 bases in between. This CDR3 reads CASSWIEETQYF. The CDR3 region has the DNA TGTGCCAGCAGCTGGATCGAAGAGACCCAGTACTTC. The full variable domain, completed using reference TRBV7-6 and TRBJ2-5, is GAGVSQSPRYKVTKRGQDVALRCDPISGHVSLYWYRQALGQGPEFLTYFNYEAQQDKSGLPNDRFSAERPEGSISTLTIQRTEQRDSAMYRCASSWIEETQYFGPGTRLLVL.